A single sample is the source of the 12 T cell receptor beta chains below, sequenced in a study of blood T cell repertoires in COVID-19. Sequencing used immunoSEQ multiplex PCR; TCRdb keeps in-frame clones, though not all of them. The sample holds 120,000 or so clones, 88% seen once. The sequenced sample was peripheral blood. These receptors came from a woman over 75 with acute or convalescent COVID-19.

V gene TRBV6-5 combines with J gene TRBJ2-2; 7 bases fit TRBD1. This CDR3 is built from 15 residues. V trimming: 6 bases; J trimming: 0 bases; junction bases outside the gene matches: 4. Germline CDR1 and CDR2: MNHEY and SVGAGI. The CDR3 coding sequence is TGTGCCAGCAGCCTGACAGGGTCGAACACCGGGGAGCTGTTTTTT. This gives the protein CASSLTGSNTGELFF.

V and J are TRBV20-1 and TRBJ1-1; 7 bases align to TRBD1. Unmatched junction bases numbered 4, after V lost 3 bases and J lost 0 bases. Germline CDR1 is DFQATT and CDR2 is SNEGSKA (reference sequence). The length of the CDR3 is 14 residues. CDR3 bases: TGCAGTGCTAGTCCCGGGACAGTGAACACTGAAGCTTTCTTT. It yields the protein CSASPGTVNTEAFF.

The chain joins TRBV6-4 to TRBJ2-1, with 7 bases fitting TRBD2. The CDR3 loop spans 15 amino acids. CDR1 is MRHNA and CDR2 is SNTAGT in the germline V gene. J was trimmed by 7 bases and V by 2 bases; bases with no gene match: 8. The CDR3 coding sequence is TGTGCCAGCAGTGACATCTTGGGTAGCGGGAATGAGCAGTTCTTC. Translation gives CASSDILGSGNEQFF.

This chain links TRBV3-1 (or the pseudogene TRBV3-2) with TRBJ2-1, with a tentative D call TRBD1 (6 bases). V was shortened by 4 bases and J by 7 bases, with 17 bases between the two germline ends. The CDR3 is 15 amino acids. Germline V CDR1 and CDR2: LGHDT, YNNKEL (reference sequence). The CDR3 nucleotides are TGTGCCAGCAGCCTTACGGCAGGGGTGTCGAATGAGCAGTTCTTC. Protein product: CASSLTAGVSNEQFF.

The V gene is TRBV7-2, the J gene TRBJ2-7, with D possibly TRBD2 on 6 matching bases. The germline V gene has CDR1 SGHTA and CDR2 FQGNSA. The V and J ends lost 5 bases and 2 bases respectively, with 10 bases between them. The CDR3 length is 13 residues. This chain's CDR3 is CASSVSGTYEQYF. The CDR3 coding sequence is TGTGCCAGCAGCGTTAGCGGTACCTACGAGCAGTACTTC.

The rearrangement uses TRBV9 and TRBJ2-6; D possibly corresponds to TRBD1 (6 bases). Germline CDR1 SGDLS, CDR2 YYNGEE. The V end lost 3 bases, the J end lost 0 bases, and 16 bases lay between the germline ends. The CDR3 consists of 18 residues. The CDR3 DNA follows: TGTGCCAGCAGCGCTACGGCAGGGGAAGGCTCTGGGGCCAACGTCCTGACTTTC. Its protein product is CASSATAGEGSGANVLTF.

The chain couples TRBV3-1 (or the pseudogene TRBV3-2) to TRBJ2-5; possibly TRBD1 for D (7 bases). Trimming took 4 bases from V and 4 from J, leaving 10 bases between them. The germline CDR1 and CDR2 sequences are LGHDT and YNNKEL (reference sequence). This CDR3 spans 13 amino acids. The CDR3 region is CASSPGGGETQYF. The DNA for the CDR3 is TGTGCCAGCAGCCCAGGGGGAGGAGAGACCCAGTACTTC.

The chain links TRBV4-1 to TRBJ1-5; 9 nucleotides align to TRBD1. CDR1 is MGHRA and CDR2 is YSYEKL in the germline V gene. The trim removed 1 base at V and 2 bases at J, leaving 6 bases unmatched. This CDR3 is 17 amino acids long. CDR3: CASSQGLQGARNQPQHF. The DNA of the CDR3 is TGCGCCAGCAGCCAAGGTTTACAGGGGGCGCGCAATCAGCCCCAGCATTTT.

The chain is built from TRBV15 and TRBJ2-5, with 7 nucleotides matching TRBD1. Germline-derived CDR1 and CDR2 are LNHNV and YYDKDF (reference sequence). The CDR3 runs to 13 residues. V shed 7 bases, J shed 1 base, and the junction held 3 bases outside the gene matches. The CDR3 DNA sequence: TGTGCCACCAACCAGGGGGTCCAAGAGACCCAGTACTTC. This gives the protein CATNQGVQETQYF. The entire variable domain, with the rest obtained from reference TRBV15 and TRBJ2-5, is as follows: DAMVIQNPRYQVTQFGKPVTLSCSQTLNHNVMYWYQQKSSQAPKLLFHYYDKDFNNEADTPDNFQSRRPNTSFCFLDIRSPGLGDTAMYLCATNQGVQETQYFGPGTRLLVL.

V and J are TRBV28 and TRBJ2-7, with 9 positions matching TRBD1. Germline V gene lookup returns CDR1 MDHEN and CDR2 SYDVKM. The J segment lost 1 base and the V segment lost 6 bases, leaving 7 bases of the junction unmatched. The CDR3 spans 15 residues. Written as DNA, the CDR3 is TGTGCCAGCAGCTTACCCGGGACAGGGTCCTACGAGCAGTACTTC. Its translation is CASSLPGTGSYEQYF.

The CDR3 DNA reads as TGTGCCAGCAGCCCAAGCCGGTGGGAGACCCAGTACTTC. Translated, it gives CASSPSRWETQYF. The rearrangement links TRBV11-3 to TRBJ2-5; D is undetermined. V was shortened by 5 bases and J by 5 bases, with 12 bases between the two germline ends. This CDR3 spans 13 amino acids. CDR1 and CDR2 from the germline V gene are SGHNT and YENEEA. The whole variable domain, filled in from reference TRBV11-3 and TRBJ2-5, reads EAGVVQSPRYKIIEKKQPVAFWCNPISGHNTLYWYLQNLGQGPELLIRYENEEAVDDSQLPKDRFSAERLKGVDSTLKIQPAELGDSAVYLCASSPSRWETQYFGPGTRLLVL.

As DNA, the CDR3 is TGTGCCAGCAGTTCGGACAGGGTTCGAAATCAGCCCCAGCATTTT. Protein: CASSSDRVRNQPQHF. The chain combines TRBV6-5 with TRBJ1-5; the match to TRBD1 covers 8 bases. There are 15 residues in the CDR3. V shed 4 bases, J shed 4 bases, and the junction held 6 bases outside the gene matches. CDR1 and CDR2 (germline): MNHEY, SVGAGI.